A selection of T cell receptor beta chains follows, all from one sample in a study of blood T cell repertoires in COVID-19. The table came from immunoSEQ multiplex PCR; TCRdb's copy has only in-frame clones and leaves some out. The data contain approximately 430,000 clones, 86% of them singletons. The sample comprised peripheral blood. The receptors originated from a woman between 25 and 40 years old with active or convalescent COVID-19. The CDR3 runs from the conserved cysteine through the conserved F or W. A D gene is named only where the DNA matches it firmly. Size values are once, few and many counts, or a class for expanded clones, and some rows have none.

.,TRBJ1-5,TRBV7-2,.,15,CASSLGPYSNQPQHF,TGTGCCAGCAGCCTGGGGCCCTATAGCAATCAGCCCCAGCATTTT
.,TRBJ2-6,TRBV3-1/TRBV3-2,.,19,CASSPVLGQARSGANVLTF,TGTGCCAGCAGCCCGGTACTGGGACAAGCAAGATCTGGGGCCAACGTCCTGACTTTC
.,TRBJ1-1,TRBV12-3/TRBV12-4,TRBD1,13,CASSGTANTEAFF,TGTGCCAGCAGTGGGACAGCCAACACTGAAGCTTTCTTT
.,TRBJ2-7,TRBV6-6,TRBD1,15,CASSYSRADRVEQYF,TGTGCCAGCAGTTACTCGAGGGCTGACAGGGTCGAGCAGTACTTC
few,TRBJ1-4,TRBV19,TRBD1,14,CASSKDRVVEKLFF,TGTGCCAGTAGTAAGGACAGGGTAGTCGAAAAACTGTTTTTT
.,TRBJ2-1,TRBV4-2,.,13,CASSQVREGEQFF,TGTGCCAGCAGCCAAGTACGAGAGGGTGAGCAGTTCTTC
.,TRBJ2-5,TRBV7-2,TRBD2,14,CASSLYSGIETQYF,TGTGCCAGCAGCTTATACAGCGGGATCGAGACCCAGTACTTC
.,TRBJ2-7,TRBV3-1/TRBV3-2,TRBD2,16,CASSQPGLAYSYEQYF,TGTGCCAGCAGCCAACCGGGACTAGCCTATTCCTACGAGCAGTACTTC
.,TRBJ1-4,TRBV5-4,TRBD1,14,CASSTGQVNEKLFF,TGTGCCAGCAGCACCGGACAGGTTAATGAAAAACTGTTTTTT
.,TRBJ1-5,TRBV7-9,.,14,CASSLVGGNQPQHF,TGTGCCAGCAGCTTAGTGGGGGGTAATCAGCCCCAGCATTTT
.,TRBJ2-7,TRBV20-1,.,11,CSADSGYEQYF,TGCAGTGCTGATAGCGGCTACGAGCAGTACTTC
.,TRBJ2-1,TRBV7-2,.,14,CASSLAGASNEQFF,TGTGCCAGCAGCTTAGCGGGAGCTAGCAATGAGCAGTTCTTC
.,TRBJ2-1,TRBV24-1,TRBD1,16,CATTKNRGYSYNEQFF,TGTGCCACCACCAAAAACAGGGGCTACTCCTACAATGAGCAGTTCTTC
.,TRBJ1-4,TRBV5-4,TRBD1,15,CASSVRQGGDEKLFF,TGTGCCAGCAGCGTACGACAGGGAGGAGATGAAAAACTGTTTTTT
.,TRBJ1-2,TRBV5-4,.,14,CASSLARNPTGSHF,TGTGCCAGCAGCTTGGCTCGTAACCCCACAGGCAGCCACTTC
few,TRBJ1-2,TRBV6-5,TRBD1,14,CASSQTGTGYGYTF,TGTGCCAGCAGTCAGACCGGGACAGGGTATGGCTACACCTTC
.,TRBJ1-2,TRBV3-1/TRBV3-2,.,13,CASSQGPNYGYTF,TGTGCCAGCAGCCAGGGGCCGAACTATGGCTACACCTTC
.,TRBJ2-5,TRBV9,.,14,CASSVGTIQETQYF,TGTGCCAGCAGCGTAGGGACTATCCAAGAGACCCAGTACTTC
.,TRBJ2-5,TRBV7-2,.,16,CASSRSSGPYQETQYF,TGTGCCAGCAGCCGCTCGAGCGGGCCGTACCAAGAGACCCAGTACTTC
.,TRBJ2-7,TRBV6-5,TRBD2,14,CASSLAGDSYEQYF,TGTGCCAGCAGTTTAGCGGGAGATTCCTACGAGCAGTACTTC
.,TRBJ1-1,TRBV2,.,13,CASRDTINTEAFF,TGTGCCAGCAGGGACACTATAAACACTGAAGCTTTCTTT
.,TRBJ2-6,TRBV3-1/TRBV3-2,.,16,CASSQGGGTGANVLTF,TGTGCCAGCAGCCAGGGAGGGGGAACTGGGGCCAACGTCCTGACTTTC
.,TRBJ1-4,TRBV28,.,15,CASRSSTVSGEKLFF,TGTGCCAGCAGATCATCGACAGTTTCGGGTGAAAAACTGTTTTTT
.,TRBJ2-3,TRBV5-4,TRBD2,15,CASSSRTSGGWTQYF,TGTGCCAGCAGCTCTAGGACTAGCGGGGGTTGGACGCAGTATTTT
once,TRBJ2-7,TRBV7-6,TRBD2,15,CASSSKAGLAYEQYF,TGTGCCAGCAGCTCCAAAGCGGGACTCGCTTACGAGCAGTACTTC
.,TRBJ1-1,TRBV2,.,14,CASGPSGVGTEAFF,TGTGCCAGCGGGCCCTCAGGGGTCGGCACTGAAGCTTTCTTT
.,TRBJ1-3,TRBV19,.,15,CASSFLGSSGNTIYF,TGTGCCAGTAGTTTTCTCGGGAGCTCTGGAAACACCATATATTTT
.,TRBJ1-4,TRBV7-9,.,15,CASSLQQGSNEKLFF,TGTGCCAGCAGCTTACAACAGGGCTCTAATGAAAAACTGTTTTTT
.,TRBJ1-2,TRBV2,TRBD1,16,CASSAFRGLFLDGYTF,TGTGCCAGCAGTGCTTTTAGGGGGCTGTTTTTGGATGGCTACACCTTC
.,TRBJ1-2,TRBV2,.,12,CASSDSSYGYTF,TGTGCCAGCTCGGACAGCTCCTATGGCTACACCTTC
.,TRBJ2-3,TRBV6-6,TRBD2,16,CASSHTSGGPSDTQYF,TGTGCCAGCAGCCACACTAGCGGGGGGCCGTCGGATACGCAGTATTTT
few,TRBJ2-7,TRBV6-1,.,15,CASSESQGGSYEQYF,TGTGCCAGCAGTGAGTCCCAGGGGGGCTCCTACGAGCAGTACTTC
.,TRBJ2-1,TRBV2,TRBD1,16,CASSVGGRGLYNEQFF,TGTGCCAGCAGTGTGGGGGGCAGGGGGCTGTACAATGAGCAGTTCTTC
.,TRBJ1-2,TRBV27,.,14,CASRGSGGLYGYTF,TGTGCCAGCCGAGGATCGGGGGGACTCTATGGCTACACCTTC
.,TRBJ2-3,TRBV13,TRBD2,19,CASSSSGGPKLVSTDTQYF,TGTGCCAGCAGCAGTAGCGGGGGGCCTAAACTAGTTAGCACAGATACGCAGTATTTT
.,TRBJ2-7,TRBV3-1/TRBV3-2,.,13,CASSQAVPHEQYF,TGTGCCAGCAGCCAAGCAGTCCCGCACGAGCAGTACTTC